One sample yielded the 8 T cell receptor beta chains listed below, sequenced in a study of blood T cell repertoires in COVID-19. Profiling relied on immunoSEQ multiplex PCR, and the TCRdb table lists in-frame clones only, not all of them. The sample yields roughly 100,000 clones, around 86% seen once. The specimen sequenced was peripheral blood. The receptor set was obtained from a man aged 50-60 years with active or convalescent COVID-19.

The chain has TRBV15 and TRBJ2-1; 8 bases fit TRBD1. Germline V gene lookup returns CDR1 LNHNV and CDR2 YYDKDF (reference sequence). The CDR3 is made up of 17 amino acids. Trimming removed 0 bases from V and 6 bases from J; junction bases left unmatched: 10. The CDR3 region has the DNA TGTGCCACCAGCAGAGAGGACTCGGGACAGGCTTTCAATGAGCAGTTCTTC. As protein: CATSREDSGQAFNEQFF.

This chain uses TRBV4-1 with TRBJ2-2; maybe TRBD1 (6 bases). Between the trimmed V and J ends, which lost 2 bases and 5 bases, there was a span of 9 bases. The CDR3 is 14 residues long. Per germline, CDR1 MGHRA and CDR2 YSYEKL. The CDR3 DNA reads as TGCGCCAGCAGCCAAAACCAGGGGACCGGGGAGCTGTTTTTT. The encoded protein is CASSQNQGTGELFF.

The chain links TRBV29-1 to TRBJ2-5; D gene ambiguous. The germline V gene encodes CDR1 SQVTM and CDR2 ANQGSEA. CDR3 length: 13 amino acids. V lost 3 bases, J lost 1 base, and 9 bases lay in between. The DNA of the CDR3 is TGCAGCGTTGAGGGCAATGCCCAAGAGACCCAGTACTTC. Protein: CSVEGNAQETQYF.

The chain carries TRBV19 and TRBJ2-1; no clear D. Germline assignment: CDR1 LNHDA and CDR2 SQIVND (reference sequence). Trimming shortened V by 7 bases and J by 7 bases, and 11 bases separated the two germline ends. The CDR3 totals 12 residues. CDR3 bases: TGTGCCAGTAAACCTAACGGGAATGAGCAGTTCTTC. The encoded protein is CASKPNGNEQFF.

The chain combines TRBV5-6 with TRBJ2-2; D may be TRBD2 (7 bases). Trimming removed 2 bases from V and 5 bases from J, with 13 bases in between. The CDR3 length is 15 residues. CDR1 is SGHDT and CDR2 is YYEEEE in the germline V gene. The CDR3 nucleotides read TGTGCCAGCAGCTTTGGGGGGGCCATAACCGGGGAGCTGTTTTTT. Translation gives CASSFGGAITGELFF.

The chain employs TRBV4-3 and TRBJ2-1, with TRBD2 identical over 10 bases. This CDR3 spans 16 amino acids. The germline gives CDR1 LGHNA, CDR2 YSLEER. Trimming cost V 0 bases and J 6 bases; bases outside gene matches: 5. CDR3 residues: CASSQDAQRGGNEQFF. As DNA, the CDR3 is TGCGCCAGCAGCCAAGATGCCCAGCGGGGGGGCAATGAGCAGTTCTTC.

This CDR3 is CSVEGHSNTEAFF. The CDR3 DNA follows: TGCAGCGTTGAGGGACATTCGAACACTGAAGCTTTCTTT. V gene TRBV29-1 combines with J gene TRBJ1-1, with D perhaps matching TRBD1 (6 bases). V was trimmed by 3 bases and J by 1 base, leaving 9 bases between them. CDR1 and CDR2 from the germline V gene are SQVTM and ANQGSEA. This CDR3 contains 13 residues. Variable domain in full (rest from reference TRBV29-1 and TRBJ1-1): SAVISQKPSRDICQRGTSLTIQCQVDSQVTMMFWYRQQPGQSLTLIATANQGSEATYESGFVIDKFPISRPNLTFSTLTVSNMSPEDSSIYLCSVEGHSNTEAFFGQGTRLTVV.

The V gene is TRBV30, the J gene TRBJ1-6, with TRBD1 matching over 7 bases. CDR1 is GTSNPN and CDR2 is SVGIG in the germline V gene (reference sequence). The V gene end was trimmed by 0 bases and the J gene end by 9 bases; junction bases not matched to a gene: 5. The length of the CDR3 is 14 residues. Here the CDR3 reads CAWSVQGTGSPLHF. CDR3 bases: TGTGCCTGGAGTGTACAGGGGACCGGTTCACCCCTCCACTTT. Together with reference TRBV30 and TRBJ1-6, the CDR3 gives the full variable domain: SQTIHQWPATLVQPVGSPLSLECTVEGTSNPNLYWYRQAAGRGLQLLFYSVGIGQISSEVPQNLSASRPQDRQFILSSKKLLLSDSGFYLCAWSVQGTGSPLHFGNGTRLTVT.